This T cell receptor (beta chain) was recorded in a study of CD8+CD57+ T cells in acquired aplastic anemia. Findings and caveats of the study: Between patients and controls, 25 to 35 CD8+ CDR3 sequences were found in common.

TCR beta VDJ combinations and CDR3 sequences were profiled from genomic DNA. TCRdb analysed the reads with MiXCR anew, one entry per CDR3 protein. This sample has roughly 61,000 distinct CDR3 sequences, with roughly three fifths found just once. With regard to this clonotype: The antigen remains unidentified.

Trimming cost V 2 bases and J 8 bases, with 12 bases left between them. The CDR3 runs to 13 residues. The germline V gene encodes CDR1 SNHLY and CDR2 FYNNEI. Patients sequenced had flow cytometry evidence of CD8+CD57+ cell expansion. Patients were untreated when blood was sampled. This clonotype was obtained from a human donor with aplastic anemia. V is TRBV2 and J is TRBJ1-1, with D tentatively TRBD1 (5 bases). Sequenced sample: sorted CD4+, CD8+, or CD8+CD57+ T cells (not recorded which) from PBMCs. CDR3 sequence: CASSEQGFGEAFF. In DNA form, the CDR3 reads TGTGCCAGCAGTGAACAGGGTTTTGGGGAAGCTTTCTTT.